This T cell receptor beta chain was recovered during a study of neurological immune-mediated disorders. The cDNA was generated by 5'RACE with 10-nucleotide random UMIs. TCRdb passed the 5' RACE reads through MiXCR, listing each CDR3 protein once. This sample yields approximately 52,000 distinct CDR3 sequences, of which about 3.7% are seen a single time; about 5.4% belongs to the top ten. V was trimmed by 5 bases and J by 6 bases, leaving 9 bases between them. Germline V CDR1 and CDR2: SGHDT, YYEEEE. CDR3 length: 13 amino acids. This clonotype occurred many times. Its antigen is unknown. The study, taken as a whole, reports: According to phylogenetic grouping, one related-CDR3 cluster, a possible signature, contained the repertoires of 18 of 34 multiple sclerosis patients.

This receptor was obtained from a man aged 35 to 55 with multiple sclerosis. The source material was PBMCs. V and J are TRBV5-6 and TRBJ1-6; D remains ambiguous. CDR3 coding DNA: TGTGCCAGCAGGGGGAAATCTAATTCACCCCTCCACTTT. Its translation is CASRGKSNSPLHF.